This T cell receptor beta chain comes out of a study of blood T cells in healthy people across ages. General study findings and limits: Per million T cells, TCR beta diversity dropped about linearly as age rose.

This clonotype showed up just a few times. Its antigen is unidentified. The V gene end was trimmed by 5 bases and the J gene end by 2 bases; junction bases not matched to a gene: 9. This CDR3 region has 16 residues. Germline lookup yields CDR1 PRHDT and CDR2 FYEKMQ (reference sequence). Combining a sample-barcoded 5' primer with a J-beta primer mix, a second PCR ran for about 7 to 11 cycles. A single record per CDR3 protein comes from TCRdb applying MiXCR to the 5' RACE reads. The top ten clones hold roughly 30% of a sample with 720,000 or so distinct CDR3 sequences, roughly 41% of them seen once. The source of this sequence is an elderly man in good health. The sample consisted of blood. This chain uses TRBV13 with TRBJ2-1, with 7 bases that match TRBD1. In DNA, the CDR3 is TGTGCCAGCAGCCGGCCCGGGACAGAGACCTACAATGAGCAGTTCTTC. It specifies CASSRPGTETYNEQFF. Based on the CDR3 plus reference TRBV13 and TRBJ2-1, the full variable domain is AAGVIQSPRHLIKEKRETATLKCYPIPRHDTVYWYQQGPGQDPQFLISFYEKMQSDKGSIPDRFSAQQFSDYHSELNMSSLELGDSALYFCASSRPGTETYNEQFFGPGTRLTVL.